The text below deals with one T cell receptor (beta chain). The antigen remains undetermined. These data come from a study of cytomegalovirus exposure and HLA in healthy donors. Study-wide background: The roughly 130 validation repertoires, a later analysis reported, used the same platform as the roughly 660 repertoires from the first cohort.

Method: immunoSEQ multiplex PCR; TCRdb's copy keeps in-frame clones and lacks some. The table records 150,000 to 200,000 clones, approximately 86% of them present only once. The V end was cut by 1 base, the J end by 4 bases, with 8 bases between. The CDR3 extends over 13 amino acids. Germline V gene sequence: CDR1 MGHRA, CDR2 YSYEKL. Overall study results and limits: Reportedly, cytomegalovirus status was diagnosed with high sensitivity and specificity. Associated with cytomegalovirus, according to the listing, were 150 to 200 TCR beta chains. Despite most TCR sequences being rare, some public TCRs occurred in many donors.

V usage is TRBV4-1 and J usage is TRBJ2-7, with a tentative D call TRBD1 (6 bases). Sequencing was done on a sample of PBMCs. This clonotype was obtained from a man aged 25 to 45 in good health and CMV-seropositive. Written as DNA, the CDR3 is TGCGCCAGCAGCCAAGTACAGGGTTACGAGCAGTACTTC. It translates to CASSQVQGYEQYF.